Shown below are 9 T cell receptor beta chains from a single sample sequenced in a study of vaccination and CD4 T cells after COVID-19. These TCRs' antigens remain unknown. Oncomine TCR Beta short-read sequencing was applied to DNA from cultured CD4+ T cells. Each CDR3 protein gets one entry after TCRdb re-called the PCR reads with MiXCR. The sample holds about 19,000 distinct CDR3 sequences, approximately 40% seen once. Treatment meaning: approximately 10-day PBMC culture with coronavirus spike peptide pools or control peptides (ViraFEST assay). Here the sequenced sample was CD4+ T cells from blood, cultured in vitro, taken after SARS-CoV-2 vaccination. Receptors were obtained from a human donor who had recovered from COVID-19.

The chain links TRBV20-1 to TRBJ2-1, with 11 bases that match TRBD1. Germline V gives CDR1 DFQATT, CDR2 SNEGSKA (reference sequence). The CDR3 has 15 amino acids. Germline trimming cut 6 bases from V and 10 bases from J; bases unmatched to any gene: 14. CDR3 DNA sequence: TGCAGTGCCCCAACCCGGGACAGGGGGGGACGGGAGCAGTTCTTC. Encoded protein: CSAPTRDRGGREQFF.

The V gene is TRBV7-9, the J gene TRBJ1-2; a possible D gene is TRBD1 (5 bases). Trimming stripped 4 bases from V and 13 bases from J, with 22 bases between. Germline CDR1 and CDR2: SEHNR and FQNEAQ (reference sequence). This CDR3 has 14 amino acids. CDR3 nucleotides: TGTGCCAGCAGCTCAGGAAGGACGGGGGAGACCCTCACCTTC. Translated: CASSSGRTGETLTF.

The CDR3, as DNA: TGTGCCAGCAGCCCGGTAACGGGGGCAGGGGACACTGAAGCTTTCTTT. It encodes CASSPVTGAGDTEAFF. The V and J genes are TRBV7-9 and TRBJ1-1, with a tentative D call TRBD1 (6 bases). CDR1 SEHNR and CDR2 FQNEAQ come from the germline V gene (reference sequence). V shed 5 bases and J shed 3 bases, with 19 bases lying between them. This CDR3 has 16 amino acids.

V gene TRBV2 combines with J gene TRBJ1-5; 10 nucleotides agree with TRBD1. CDR1 and CDR2 from the germline V gene are SNHLY and FYNNEI. This CDR3 has 15 residues. V shed 5 bases, J shed 3 bases, and the junction held 4 bases outside the gene matches. The CDR3 bases are TGTGCCAGCAGTCCGGGACAGGGGTACAATCAGCCCCAGCATTTT. Translation gives CASSPGQGYNQPQHF.

This clonotype occurred a few times. This sequence joins TRBV24-1 and TRBJ2-1; 13 bases fit TRBD2. CDR1 and CDR2 from the germline V gene are KGHDR and SFDVKD. The CDR3 has 15 amino acids. J lost 7 bases, V lost 4 bases, and 3 bases had no gene match. The chain's CDR3 is CATSEGLAGANEQFF. CDR3 DNA: TGTGCCACCAGTGAAGGACTAGCGGGAGCTAATGAGCAGTTCTTC.

This chain uses TRBV19 with TRBJ1-5; weak D call: TRBD1 (5 bases). The CDR3 spans 14 residues. Germline V gene sequence: CDR1 LNHDA, CDR2 SQIVND (reference sequence). Trimming shortened V by 5 bases and J by 1 base, and 9 bases separated the two germline ends. For the CDR3, the DNA is TGTGCCAGTAGTGGGACGGGGAGCAATCAGCCCCAGCATTTT. This translates into CASSGTGSNQPQHF.

Only a few counts were recorded for this clonotype. The chain joins TRBV24-1 to TRBJ2-1, with D possibly TRBD2 on 5 matching bases. Germline V CDR1 and CDR2: KGHDR, SFDVKD. The CDR3 has 18 residues. V was pared by 0 bases and J by 0 bases, with 14 bases between. CDR3 region: CATSDLPGRESSYNEQFF. The DNA for the CDR3 is TGTGCCACCAGTGATTTGCCCGGACGGGAAAGCTCCTACAATGAGCAGTTCTTC.

The V and J genes are TRBV18 and TRBJ1-1; 9 bases are shared with TRBD1. The CDR3 length is 12 residues. Germline trimming cut 8 bases from V and 5 bases from J; bases unmatched to any gene: 3. The germline gives CDR1 KGHSH, CDR2 LQKENI. The CDR3 DNA reads TGTGCCAGCCGACAGGGGGGGACTGAAGCTTTCTTT. This codes for CASRQGGTEAFF.

The V and J genes are TRBV30 and TRBJ1-1; possible D gene TRBD1, 6 bases. Germline V gives CDR1 GTSNPN, CDR2 SVGIG (reference sequence). This CDR3 spans 13 amino acids. V shed 5 bases and J shed 0 bases, with 10 bases lying between them. In DNA form, the CDR3 reads TGTGCCTGGGGGGGCCAGTTGAACACTGAAGCTTTCTTT. This sequence encodes CAWGGQLNTEAFF.